The next 20 T cell receptor beta chains were all read from a single sample in a study of T cells after yellow fever vaccination. TCRdb used MiXCR to reprocess the 5' RACE reads, holding one entry per CDR3 protein. The sample holds some 600,000 distinct CDR3 sequences, around 17% seen once. Material: PBMCs, obtained 5 days after the first yellow fever vaccination. Receptors originate from a man aged 18 to 29 who received the YFV17D yellow fever vaccine.

Many counts were recorded for this clonotype. The chain has TRBV11-2 and TRBJ1-1; 8 nucleotides align to TRBD1. CDR1 and CDR2 (germline): SGHAT, FQNNGV. The trim removed 3 bases at V and 1 base at J, leaving 1 base unmatched. The CDR3 runs 14 residues. CDR3 residues: CASSLDRANTEAFF. CDR3 nucleotides: TGTGCCAGCAGCTTGGACAGGGCGAACACTGAAGCTTTCTTT.

This clonotype was detected only a few times. V gene TRBV7-2 combines with J gene TRBJ2-3; tentatively, D is TRBD1 (5 bases). This CDR3 is built from 14 residues. Trimming left V 5 bases short and J 4 bases short, with 13 bases between. The V gene's germline CDR1 is SGHTA and CDR2 FQGNSA. This CDR3 reads CASSTNWGADTQYF. The DNA of the CDR3 is TGTGCCAGCAGCACCAACTGGGGCGCAGATACGCAGTATTTT.

The gene calls are TRBV6-1 and TRBJ2-3; a possible D gene is TRBD2 (6 bases). Germline V gene lookup returns CDR1 MNHNS and CDR2 SASEGT. The CDR3 has 15 amino acids. Trimming shortened V by 5 bases and J by 0 bases, and 12 bases separated the two germline ends. Written as DNA, the CDR3 is TGTGCCAGCAGTCCCCGGGGGAGGAGCACAGATACGCAGTATTTT. Translated: CASSPRGRSTDTQYF.

This clonotype was counted at least ten times. The J gene is TRBJ2-3, the V gene TRBV29-1; tentatively, D is TRBD2 (5 bases). Germline CDR1 SQVTM, CDR2 ANQGSEA. Trimming removed 0 bases from V and 3 bases from J, with 13 bases in between. CDR3 length: 15 amino acids. The CDR3, as DNA: TGCAGCGTTGAAGATTATCAGCGGAGTACAGATACGCAGTATTTT. It codes for CSVEDYQRSTDTQYF.

This clonotype was detected many times. The CDR3, as DNA: TGCGCCAGCAGCGGGGACTTCTATGGCTACACCTTC. It encodes CASSGDFYGYTF. The chain recombines TRBV5-1 with TRBJ1-2; D might be TRBD1 (5 bases). Trimming shortened V by 4 bases and J by 4 bases, and 8 bases separated the two germline ends. The CDR3 is made up of 12 amino acids. Looked up from germline, CDR1 is SGHRS and CDR2 is YFSETQ.

The J gene is TRBJ1-5, the V gene TRBV27; D gene uncertain. The CDR3 is 14 residues long. Deletions cut 9 bases from V and 0 bases from J, with 12 bases between. CDR1 is MNHEY and CDR2 is SMNVEV in the germline V gene (reference sequence). The CDR3 protein is CARKDVYSNQPQHF. In DNA form, the CDR3 reads TGTGCCAGGAAAGACGTATATAGCAATCAGCCCCAGCATTTT.

The rearrangement joins TRBV9 to TRBJ2-7; D call uncertain. The CDR3 is 15 residues long. CDR1 is SGDLS, CDR2 YYNGEE, per germline. The V and J ends lost 4 bases and 6 bases respectively, with 20 bases between them. The CDR3 nucleotides are TGTGCCAGCAGCCCTCTGGTAGGGTCTATAACCGAGCAGTACTTC. It codes for CASSPLVGSITEQYF.

The chain is built from TRBV6-1 and TRBJ2-7, with TRBD2 as a possible D gene (5 bases). Germline V lookup: CDR1 MNHNS, CDR2 SASEGT. The length of the CDR3 is 13 residues. The germline V and J ends were trimmed by 5 bases and 4 bases, with 12 bases remaining between them. In DNA form, the CDR3 reads TGTGCCAGCAGTCCCTCCGGGGTTTACGAGCAGTACTTC. It is translated as CASSPSGVYEQYF.

Only a few counts were recorded for this clonotype. The genes are TRBV12-3 or TRBV12-4 and TRBJ2-3; tentatively, D is TRBD2 (6 bases). V lost 8 bases and J 5 bases, leaving 20 bases between the germline ends. The CDR3 has 15 residues. The CDR3 here is CASHAFSSARDTQYF. The CDR3 coding sequence is TGTGCCAGCCACGCCTTTTCTAGCGCACGAGATACGCAGTATTTT.

The chain combines TRBV7-3 with TRBJ2-7; possible D gene TRBD1, 6 bases. The CDR3 contains 17 residues. Trimming left V 1 base short and J 5 bases short, with 21 bases between. Per germline, CDR1 SGHTA and CDR2 FQGTGA. CDR3 bases: TGTGCCAGCAGCTTAAGAGGGCCGACAGGAGGCAGCAACGAGCAGTACTTC. This codes for CASSLRGPTGGSNEQYF.

V and J are TRBV9 and TRBJ2-3; D is uncertain. Trimming removed 0 bases from V and 0 bases from J, with 8 bases in between. The germline CDR1 and CDR2 sequences are SGDLS and YYNGEE. CDR3 length equals 15 residues. This CDR3 is CASSVVVGSTDTQYF. CDR3 DNA sequence: TGTGCCAGCAGCGTAGTGGTGGGAAGCACAGATACGCAGTATTTT. Full variable domain (outside the CDR3, taken from reference TRBV9 and TRBJ2-3): DSGVTQTPKHLITATGQRVTLRCSPRSGDLSVYWYQQSLDQGLQFLIQYYNGEERAKGNILERFSAQQFPDLHSELNLSSLELGDSALYFCASSVVVGSTDTQYFGPGTRLTVL.

The table lists this clonotype with a few counts. The chain employs TRBV7-3 and TRBJ2-1; no reliable D call. CDR1 is SGHTA and CDR2 is FQGTGA in the germline V gene. V was pared by 2 bases and J by 0 bases, with 11 bases between. This CDR3 region has 16 residues. CDR3 sequence reads: CASSLGPPGSYNEQFF. For the CDR3, the DNA is TGTGCCAGCAGCTTAGGGCCCCCCGGCTCCTACAATGAGCAGTTCTTC. Full variable domain (missing parts from reference TRBV7-3 and TRBJ2-1): GAGVSQTPSNKVTEKGKYVELRCDPISGHTALYWYRQSLGQGPEFLIYFQGTGAADDSGLPNDRFFAVRPEGSVSTLKIQRTERGDSAVYLCASSLGPPGSYNEQFFGPGTRLTVL.

In its sample, this clonotype was seen a few times. This rearrangement joins TRBV6-5 to TRBJ2-5; TRBD1 aligns across 7 bases. CDR3 length equals 14 residues. V lost 2 bases to trimming and J lost 5 bases; unmatched junction nucleotides: 5. Germline assignment: CDR1 MNHEY and CDR2 SVGAGI. The CDR3 DNA is TGTGCCAGCAGTTACCACACAGGGGTGGAGACCCAGTACTTC. Translated, it gives CASSYHTGVETQYF.

The V gene is TRBV9, the J gene TRBJ1-1; possible D gene TRBD1, 6 bases. V was pared by 2 bases and J by 5 bases, with 10 bases between. The CDR3 covers 13 residues. In germline, CDR1 is SGDLS, CDR2 YYNGEE. CDR3 region: CASSVGQGTEAFF. For the CDR3, the DNA is TGTGCCAGCAGCGTGGGGCAGGGGACTGAAGCTTTCTTT.

The chain joins TRBV5-1 to TRBJ2-5, with D perhaps matching TRBD2 (6 bases). CDR1 and CDR2 (germline): SGHRS, YFSETQ. V lost 2 bases to trimming and J lost 2 bases, with 13 bases between them. The CDR3 is 15 amino acids. CDR3 protein: CASSFRRGGQETQYF. In nucleotides, the CDR3 is TGCGCCAGCAGCTTTAGGAGGGGAGGACAAGAGACCCAGTACTTC.

This clonotype was recorded a few times. The rearrangement joins TRBV5-1 to TRBJ2-7; TRBD2 matches at 11 bases. The CDR3 totals 14 residues. The germline V gene encodes CDR1 SGHRS and CDR2 YFSETQ. Germline trimming cut 4 bases from V and 6 bases from J; bases unmatched to any gene: 6. The CDR3 region has the DNA TGCGCCAGCAGCCAGGGACTAGCGGACGGCGAGCAGTACGTC. Translation: CASSQGLADGEQYV.

The CDR3 is CASSFGWSSAKNIQYF. CDR3 coding DNA: TGTGCCAGCAGTTTTGGGTGGTCCTCGGCCAAAAACATTCAGTACTTC. The chain is built from TRBV12-3 or TRBV12-4 and TRBJ2-4; D not resolved. The CDR3 sequence is 16 residues long. V was cut by 3 bases and J by 1 base, with 13 bases left in between.

CDR3 in amino acids: CASSPGYSYEQYF. The DNA for the CDR3 is TGTGCCAGCAGCCCAGGGTATTCCTACGAGCAGTACTTC. The chain combines TRBV27 with TRBJ2-7, with D maybe TRBD1 (5 bases). Deletions cut 6 bases from V and 1 base from J, with 10 bases between. Germline-derived CDR1 and CDR2 are MNHEY and SMNVEV (reference sequence). The CDR3 consists of 13 residues.

This clonotype was seen a single time. The chain carries TRBV10-2 and TRBJ2-5; 7 nucleotides align to TRBD1. The J segment lost 2 bases and the V segment lost 4 bases, leaving 4 bases of the junction unmatched. Germline CDR1 and CDR2: WSHSY and SAAADI. This CDR3 comprises 14 residues. In DNA form, the CDR3 reads TGCGCCAGCAGTGGGCCGGGACAGCAAGAGACCCAGTACTTC. Translation: CASSGPGQQETQYF.

This clonotype was detected a few times. The chain links TRBV3-1 to TRBJ1-1; 7 bases map to TRBD1. Germline CDR1 and CDR2: LGHDT and YNNKEL (reference sequence). CDR3 length: 17 residues. The trim removed 0 bases at V and 4 bases at J, leaving 11 bases unmatched. The CDR3, as DNA: TGTGCCAGCAGCCAAGAAGGGGGCGCGATCTTGGCCACTGAAGCTTTCTTT. This translates into CASSQEGGAILATEAFF. Full variable domain (outside the CDR3, taken from reference TRBV3-1 and TRBJ1-1): DTAVSQTPKYLVTQMGNDKSIKCEQNLGHDTMYWYKQDSKKFLKIMFSYNNKELIINETVPNRFSPKSPDKAHLNLHINSLELGDSAVYFCASSQEGGAILATEAFFGQGTRLTVV.